These 7 T cell receptor beta chains were all obtained from the same sample, sequenced in a study of beta chain features in type 1 diabetes. Reverse transcribing all isolated RNA meant expressed TCRB transcripts were sequenced. Only in-frame clones appear in the TCRdb table, and some are missing; sequencing was by immunoSEQ multiplex PCR. The table has around 300,000 clones, 11% seen once. Sequenced material: naive CD4+ T cells from blood. The receptors were gathered from a woman in her 30s in good health.

The gene calls are TRBV7-2 and TRBJ2-7; TRBD1 might be the D (6 bases). CDR3 size: 15 residues. The germline V gene encodes CDR1 SGHTA and CDR2 FQGNSA. Trimming took 5 bases from V and 3 from J, leaving 17 bases between them. The CDR3 DNA follows: TGTGCCAGCAGCCCTATCTTAGGACAGATCTACGAGCAGTACTTC. Residues: CASSPILGQIYEQYF. The full variable domain, with the rest looked up from reference TRBV7-2 and TRBJ2-7, is GAGVSQSPSNKVTEKGKDVELRCDPISGHTALYWYRQSLGQGLEFLIYFQGNSAPDKSGLPSDRFSAERTGGSVSTLTIQRTQQEDSAVYLCASSPILGQIYEQYFGPGTRLTVT.

V is TRBV4-3 and J is TRBJ2-2; D perhaps matches TRBD1 (6 bases). V gave up 3 bases and J gave up 3 bases, with 20 bases separating them. The CDR3 runs to 18 residues. Germline lookup yields CDR1 LGHNA and CDR2 YSLEER. The CDR3 nucleotides are TGCGCCAGCAGCCAGTTCCTAGGGACAACCACGGACACCGGGGAGCTGTTTTTT. Amino acids: CASSQFLGTTTDTGELFF.

The chain is built from TRBV6-5 and TRBJ2-7, with D tentatively TRBD1 (5 bases). The CDR3 loop spans 13 amino acids. Germline V gives CDR1 MNHEY, CDR2 SVGAGI. The CDR3 sequence: CAGAGRETDEQYF. The CDR3 coding sequence is TGTGCTGGCGCAGGGCGTGAGACGGACGAGCAGTACTTC.

The chain combines TRBV5-1 with TRBJ2-5, with 12 bases aligning to TRBD2. Germline V lookup: CDR1 SGHRS, CDR2 YFSETQ. V trimming: 0 bases; J trimming: 5 bases; junction bases outside the gene matches: 5. The CDR3 has 16 amino acids. This chain's CDR3 is CASSLEWTSGTETQYF. In DNA form, the CDR3 reads TGCGCCAGCAGCTTGGAATGGACTAGCGGGACTGAGACCCAGTACTTC.

The gene calls are TRBV6-1 and TRBJ1-4; a weak D match, TRBD1 (6 bases). The CDR3 spans 15 residues. The germline V gene has CDR1 MNHNS and CDR2 SASEGT. The V end was cut by 6 bases, the J end by 8 bases, with 19 bases between. The CDR3 reads CASSLETGLWEKLFF. The CDR3 DNA follows: TGTGCCAGCAGCTTAGAGACAGGTCTTTGGGAAAAACTGTTTTTT.

This chain connects TRBV5-4 to TRBJ2-3, with 11 bases lining up with TRBD2. Germline values: CDR1 SGHNT, CDR2 YYREEE (reference sequence). V shed 3 bases and J 0 bases; nucleotides not matched to a gene: 3. This CDR3 is built from 16 residues. The CDR3 DNA reads as TGTGCCAGCAGCTCAGGACTAGCGGGTAGCACAGATACGCAGTATTTT. It specifies CASSSGLAGSTDTQYF.

This clone was seen a handful of times. The chain joins TRBV14 to TRBJ2-7; 10 positions match TRBD2. The J segment lost 7 bases and the V segment lost 6 bases, leaving 3 bases of the junction unmatched. CDR1 is SGHDN and CDR2 is FVKESK in the germline V gene. The CDR3 runs 12 residues. CDR3 sequence (DNA): TGTGCCAGCAGTCGGACTAGCGGAGAGCAGTACTTC. Residues: CASSRTSGEQYF.